Each of the 11 T cell receptor beta chains below was sequenced from the same sample in a study of cytomegalovirus exposure and HLA in healthy donors. Assay: immunoSEQ multiplex PCR; the TCRdb copy retains only in-frame clones and omits some. This table holds 200,000 to 250,000 clones, more than 85% found once. Source material: PBMCs. These receptor sequences come from a man aged 18 to 30 in good health and CMV-seropositive.

The chain links TRBV5-1 to TRBJ1-1; possible D gene TRBD1, 5 bases. V was cut by 4 bases and J by 0 bases, with 13 bases left in between. Looked up from germline, CDR1 is SGHRS and CDR2 is YFSETQ. This CDR3 has 15 residues. The CDR3 sequence is CASSDGGVLNTEAFF. CDR3 DNA sequence: TGCGCCAGCAGCGATGGGGGGGTTTTGAACACTGAAGCTTTCTTT.

The CDR3 DNA sequence: TGTGCCAGCCGGCCGGCCGGACATCTTAATGAAAAACTGTTTTTT. It is translated as CASRPAGHLNEKLFF. The J gene is TRBJ1-4, the V gene TRBV27; tentative D call: TRBD1 (5 bases). This CDR3 comprises 15 residues. Germline lookup yields CDR1 MNHEY and CDR2 SMNVEV (reference sequence). V was pared by 8 bases and J by 4 bases, with 17 bases between.

At least ten counts were recorded for this clone. This sequence joins TRBV7-2 and TRBJ2-7; 10 positions match TRBD2. This CDR3 has 16 residues. V lost 5 bases and J lost 6; bases outside the gene matches: 13. Germline lookup yields CDR1 SGHTA and CDR2 FQGNSA. This CDR3 is CASSLPALAGAGEQYF. Written as DNA, the CDR3 is TGTGCCAGCAGCCTACCAGCCCTAGCGGGAGCGGGCGAGCAGTACTTC.

This clone was found a few times. The chain combines TRBV4-1 with TRBJ1-5; D remains ambiguous. V was trimmed by 0 bases and J by 0 bases, leaving 9 bases between them. This CDR3 is 16 amino acids long. Germline-derived CDR1 and CDR2 are MGHRA and YSYEKL. The CDR3 is CASSQDQFHSNQPQHF. The CDR3 DNA sequence: TGCGCCAGCAGCCAAGATCAGTTTCATAGCAATCAGCCCCAGCATTTT.

The chain couples TRBV5-1 to TRBJ2-1; 10 bases are shared with TRBD2. The CDR3 runs 16 residues. With 2 bases clipped from V and 4 bases from J, the junction kept 6 bases outside the gene matches. CDR1 SGHRS and CDR2 YFSETQ come from the germline V gene. CDR3 region: CASSLSGTSVYNEQFF. DNA of the CDR3: TGCGCCAGCAGCTTATCCGGGACTAGCGTATACAATGAGCAGTTCTTC.

The table lists this clone with a count of one. The chain recombines TRBV18 with TRBJ2-1; 14 nucleotides match TRBD2. This CDR3 comprises 18 residues. V shed 3 bases, J shed 6 bases, and the junction held 10 bases outside the gene matches. From germline, CDR1 is KGHSH and CDR2 LQKENI. The CDR3 spells CASSPLPGLAGESNEQFF. DNA of the CDR3: TGTGCCAGCTCACCCCTTCCGGGACTAGCGGGAGAATCCAATGAGCAGTTCTTC.

The chain combines TRBV28 with TRBJ2-1, with D possibly being TRBD2 (6 bases). Trimming removed 6 bases from V and 5 bases from J, with 17 bases in between. The CDR3 totals 15 residues. Germline V gives CDR1 MDHEN, CDR2 SYDVKM. The CDR3 region has the DNA TGTGCCAGCAGGCCCTCGGGACTCCCCCACAATGAGCAGTTCTTC. Translation: CASRPSGLPHNEQFF.

This clone was picked up a small number of times. The chain uses TRBV7-6 and TRBJ2-7; D gene uncertain. The V and J ends lost 2 bases and 1 base respectively, with 9 bases between them. This CDR3 has 14 residues. The germline gives CDR1 SGHVS, CDR2 FNYEAQ. CDR3 nucleotides: TGTGCCAGCAGCTTATCCTACGGATCCTACGAGCAGTACTTC. Translating gives CASSLSYGSYEQYF.

This rearrangement joins TRBV15 to TRBJ2-2, with D unresolved. Trimming pared 2 bases from V and 6 bases from J, leaving 4 bases between. The CDR3 contains 12 residues. Per the germline V gene, CDR1 is LNHNV and CDR2 is YYDKDF (reference sequence). The CDR3 region is CATSRRPGELFF. In DNA form, the CDR3 reads TGTGCCACCAGCAGACGTCCCGGGGAGCTGTTTTTT.

The chain employs TRBV5-6 and TRBJ2-7; D may be TRBD2 (5 bases). V was clipped by 0 bases and J by 5 bases, with 15 bases between them. Germline V CDR1 and CDR2: SGHDT, YYEEEE. This CDR3 has 15 residues. CDR3 in DNA: TGTGCCAGCAGCTTGGCGCTTAGGGTGGAGGACGAGCAGTACTTC. Translation: CASSLALRVEDEQYF.

J is TRBJ1-2 and V is TRBV18; 8 bases are a match to TRBD1. Germline CDR1 and CDR2: KGHSH and LQKENI. The V gene end was trimmed by 3 bases and the J gene end by 6 bases; junction bases not matched to a gene: 6. This CDR3 is 14 amino acids long. This CDR3 is CASSPGQGADGYTF. The CDR3 nucleotides are TGTGCCAGCTCACCGGGCCAGGGGGCCGATGGCTACACCTTC.